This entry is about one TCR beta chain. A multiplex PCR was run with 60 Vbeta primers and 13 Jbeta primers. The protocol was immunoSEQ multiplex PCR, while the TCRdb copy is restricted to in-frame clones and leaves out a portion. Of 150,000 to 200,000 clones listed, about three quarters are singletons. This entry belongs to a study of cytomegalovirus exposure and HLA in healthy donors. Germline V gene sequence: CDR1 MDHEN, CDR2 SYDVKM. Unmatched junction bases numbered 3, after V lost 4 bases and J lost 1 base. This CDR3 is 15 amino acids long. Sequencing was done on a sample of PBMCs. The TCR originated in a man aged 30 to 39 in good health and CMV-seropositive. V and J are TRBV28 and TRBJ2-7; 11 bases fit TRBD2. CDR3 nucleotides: TGTGCCAGCAGTTCCGTAGCGGGAGGGTCCTACGAGCAGTACTTC. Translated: CASSSVAGGSYEQYF.